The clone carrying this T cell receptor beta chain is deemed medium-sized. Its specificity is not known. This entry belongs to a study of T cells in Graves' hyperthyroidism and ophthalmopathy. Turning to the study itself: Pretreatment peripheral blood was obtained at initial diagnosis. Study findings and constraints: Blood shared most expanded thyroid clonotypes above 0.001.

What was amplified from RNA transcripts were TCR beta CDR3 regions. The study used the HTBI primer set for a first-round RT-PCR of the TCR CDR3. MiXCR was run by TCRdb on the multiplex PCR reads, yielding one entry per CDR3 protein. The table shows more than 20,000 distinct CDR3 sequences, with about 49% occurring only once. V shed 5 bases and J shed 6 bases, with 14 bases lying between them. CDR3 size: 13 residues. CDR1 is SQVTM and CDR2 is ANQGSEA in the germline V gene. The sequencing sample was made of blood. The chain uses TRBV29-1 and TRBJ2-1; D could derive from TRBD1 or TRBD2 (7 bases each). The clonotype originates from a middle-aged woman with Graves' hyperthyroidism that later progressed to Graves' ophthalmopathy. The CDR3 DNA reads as TGCAGCGTTTCAGGGGGAGGGTCCAATGAGCAGTTCTTC. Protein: CSVSGGGSNEQFF.